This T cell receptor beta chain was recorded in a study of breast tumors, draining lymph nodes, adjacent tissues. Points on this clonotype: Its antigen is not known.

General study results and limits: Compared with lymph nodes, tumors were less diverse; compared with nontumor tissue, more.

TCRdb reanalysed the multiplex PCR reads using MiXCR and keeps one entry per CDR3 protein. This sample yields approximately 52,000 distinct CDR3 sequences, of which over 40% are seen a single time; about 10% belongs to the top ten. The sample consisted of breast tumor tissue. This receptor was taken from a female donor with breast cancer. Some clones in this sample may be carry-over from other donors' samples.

CDR3 region: CSASRPSGRGTQYF. The CDR3, as DNA: TGCAGTGCTAGCAGGCCTAGCGGAAGAGGGACCCAGTACTTC. V gene TRBV20-1 combines with J gene TRBJ2-5; 7 positions agree with TRBD2. The CDR3 is 14 amino acids. The germline V gene encodes CDR1 DFQATT and CDR2 SNEGSKA (reference sequence). Trimming at V came to 3 bases and at J to 7 bases, leaving 11 bases not matched to a gene.